This note documents a single T cell receptor beta chain sequence. The sample originates from a study of shared clonotypes between healthy human individuals. Generated by immunoSEQ multiplex PCR, the TCRdb table keeps only in-frame clones and is missing some. The data contain approximately 500,000 clones, nearly 80% of them singletons. CDR3 length equals 14 residues. Germline CDR1 reads MNHNS; CDR2 reads SASEGT. V was pared by 8 bases and J by 8 bases, with 21 bases between. Input material: PBMCs. This TCR came from a woman aged 40 to 50 in good health. Some clones in this sample may be carry-over from other donors' samples. The chain couples TRBV6-1 to TRBJ2-5, with a possible D match to TRBD2 (6 bases). The CDR3 bases are TGTGCCAGCGGTAGTAGCCCGTGGGGGGACACCCAGTACTTC. Translating gives CASGSSPWGDTQYF.